What follows are 21 T cell receptor beta chains derived from one specimen sequenced in a study of T cell responses to AZD1222 COVID-19 vaccine (dated by TCRdb to about 2021). This sample's time point label indicates: baseline before first vaccination. The protocol used for the library was the immunoSEQ multiplex PCR assay. TCRdb's version of the immuneACCESS table is confined to in-frame rearrangements and falls short of the full clone set. An unresolved V gene accounts for under half of the shortfall where checked; the remainder is of unknown origin. Within this sample are about 120,000 clones, with roughly 90% of them counted one time only. The top ten hold over 3% of the sample. The sample was peripheral blood, taken on day 0 of AZD1222 vaccination. Receptors were obtained from an adult in good health.

V usage is TRBV12-3 or TRBV12-4 and J usage is TRBJ1-2, with D perhaps TRBD1 (5 bases). V was cut by 5 bases and J by 9 bases, with 16 bases left in between. This CDR3 contains 13 residues. The CDR3 DNA reads TGTGCCAGCAGTCCCGGGGGGTCTTTAAGCTACACCTTC. Translation gives CASSPGGSLSYTF.

The table lists this clone with a few counts. This sequence joins TRBV19 and TRBJ1-4, with D unresolved. Germline V gene sequence: CDR1 LNHDA, CDR2 SQIVND (reference sequence). CDR3 length equals 16 residues. Trimming stripped 5 bases from V and 4 bases from J, with 17 bases between. DNA of the CDR3: TGTGCCAGTAGTCCAAGAGGAGCAGTGATTAATGAAAAACTGTTTTTT. Protein product: CASSPRGAVINEKLFF.

The chain is built from TRBV6-6 and TRBJ2-3, with TRBD1 matching over 7 bases. Germline V gene sequence: CDR1 MNHNY, CDR2 SVGAGI (reference sequence). Trimming took 10 bases from V and 0 from J; bases not matched to a gene: 7. There are 14 residues in the CDR3. The chain's CDR3 is CATRGGPSTDTQYF. CDR3 in DNA: TGTGCCACCCGAGGGGGCCCTAGCACAGATACGCAGTATTTT.

The chain joins TRBV14 to TRBJ2-1; D may be TRBD2 (7 bases). The germline CDR1 and CDR2 sequences are SGHDN and FVKESK. The germline V and J ends were trimmed by 0 bases and 0 bases, with 15 bases remaining between them. CDR3 length: 18 amino acids. The CDR3 loop is CASSQEGSGGRSYNEQFF. CDR3 nucleotides: TGTGCCAGCAGCCAAGAGGGTTCGGGGGGCCGCTCCTACAATGAGCAGTTCTTC.

V gene TRBV27 combines with J gene TRBJ1-1, with 7 nucleotides matching TRBD1. The CDR3 has 17 amino acids. The germline gives CDR1 MNHEY, CDR2 SMNVEV (reference sequence). The J segment lost 0 bases and the V segment lost 4 bases, leaving 11 bases of the junction unmatched. CDR3 nucleotides: TGTGCCAGCAGTTCAGGGGGAGCCGGAGCGCTGAACACTGAAGCTTTCTTT. Translated, it gives CASSSGGAGALNTEAFF.

The genes are TRBV18 and TRBJ2-3; 7 bases are a match to TRBD2. The germline gives CDR1 KGHSH, CDR2 LQKENI. The CDR3 runs to 15 residues. V trimming: 3 bases; J trimming: 2 bases; junction bases outside the gene matches: 5. The CDR3 spells CASSPQAGNTDTQYF. In DNA form, the CDR3 reads TGTGCCAGCTCACCGCAAGCGGGGAACACAGATACGCAGTATTTT.

This sequence joins TRBV11-2 and TRBJ2-7; D gene ambiguous. The V end lost 5 bases, the J end lost 6 bases, and 20 bases lay between the germline ends. CDR1 and CDR2 from the germline V gene are SGHAT and FQNNGV. CDR3 length equals 15 residues. The CDR3 region is CASSQVKGGSREQYF. CDR3 in DNA: TGTGCCAGCAGCCAAGTTAAGGGTGGGTCTCGCGAGCAGTACTTC.

The CDR3 here is CASSSGTGGPGYTF. CDR3 in DNA: TGTGCCAGCAGTTCCGGGACAGGGGGCCCTGGCTACACCTTC. The gene calls are TRBV7-2 and TRBJ1-2, with 12 positions matching TRBD1. V was pared by 6 bases and J by 7 bases, with 6 bases of the junction left unmatched. This CDR3 comprises 14 residues. Germline CDR1 SGHTA, CDR2 FQGNSA.

This chain connects TRBV10-3 to TRBJ1-1; a weak D match, TRBD1 (6 bases). This CDR3 comprises 14 residues. With 3 bases removed from V and 3 bases from J, the gap between germline ends came to 11 bases. Germline-derived CDR1 and CDR2 are ENHRY and SYGVKD. CDR3 nucleotides: TGTGCCATCAGTGACGAAGACAGGTACACTGAAGCTTTCTTT. It specifies CAISDEDRYTEAFF.

The chain is built from TRBV9 and TRBJ1-2; 10 nucleotides agree with TRBD1. The CDR3 extends over 15 amino acids. J gave up 3 bases and V 0 bases, and 2 bases lay outside the gene matches. Germline CDR1 SGDLS, CDR2 YYNGEE. CDR3 in amino acids: CASSVGQGAHYGYTF. CDR3 nucleotide sequence: TGTGCCAGCAGCGTAGGACAGGGGGCACACTATGGCTACACCTTC.

This rearrangement joins TRBV18 to TRBJ1-1, with D possibly matching TRBD1 (5 bases). The CDR3 extends over 15 amino acids. V lost 0 bases and J lost 0, with 8 bases in between. Germline V gene lookup returns CDR1 KGHSH and CDR2 LQKENI. In DNA, the CDR3 is TGTGCCAGCTCACCACCCAGGGTGCTGAACACTGAAGCTTTCTTT. Translated: CASSPPRVLNTEAFF.

This clone occurred a few times. The chain recombines TRBV18 with TRBJ1-2; 9 positions agree with TRBD1. Germline values: CDR1 KGHSH, CDR2 LQKENI. CDR3 size: 15 residues. Unmatched junction bases numbered 7, after V lost 5 bases and J lost 3 bases. The CDR3 spells CASSSYRDRDYGYTF. DNA for the CDR3: TGTGCCAGCTCATCTTACCGGGACAGGGACTATGGCTACACCTTC.

The V and J genes are TRBV7-2 and TRBJ1-4; D gene unclear. The CDR3 runs 14 residues. The ends were cut back, 8 bases at V and 2 bases at J, with 12 bases in the middle. Germline CDR1 reads SGHTA; CDR2 reads FQGNSA. The CDR3 is CASRSGATNEKLFF. CDR3 coding DNA: TGTGCCAGCCGATCAGGAGCGACTAATGAAAAACTGTTTTTT.

The rearrangement links TRBV11-2 to TRBJ2-3, with 13 bases aligning to TRBD2. The V gene end was trimmed by 4 bases and the J gene end by 7 bases; junction bases not matched to a gene: 11. The germline V gene encodes CDR1 SGHAT and CDR2 FQNNGV. CDR3 size: 17 residues. The CDR3 bases are TGTGCCAGCAGCTCGATCCGAAGACTAGCGGGGGGAAATACGCAGTATTTT. It is translated as CASSSIRRLAGGNTQYF. The entire variable domain, with the rest obtained from reference TRBV11-2 and TRBJ2-3, is as follows: EAGVAQSPRYKIIEKRQSVAFWCNPISGHATLYWYQQILGQGPKLLIQFQNNGVVDDSQLPKDRFSAERLKGVDSTLKIQPAKLEDSAVYLCASSSIRRLAGGNTQYFGPGTRLTVL.

The V gene is TRBV19, the J gene TRBJ2-4, with TRBD1 matching 11 bases. The germline V gene has CDR1 LNHDA and CDR2 SQIVND (reference sequence). V gave up 4 bases and J gave up 6 bases; unmatched junction bases: 8. This CDR3 is 16 amino acids long. The CDR3 here is CASSTGTGGVGNIQYF. The CDR3 bases are TGTGCCAGTAGTACCGGGACAGGGGGTGTTGGAAACATTCAGTACTTC.

V gene TRBV9 combines with J gene TRBJ1-1, with a weak D call TRBD1 (6 bases). Germline V gene lookup returns CDR1 SGDLS and CDR2 YYNGEE. This CDR3 is built from 14 residues. V was trimmed by 0 bases and J by 4 bases, leaving 10 bases between them. The CDR3 coding sequence is TGTGCCAGCAGCGTAGAGGGGGTGAGCACTGAAGCTTTCTTT. It is translated as CASSVEGVSTEAFF. The full variable domain, rest sourced from reference TRBV9 and TRBJ1-1, is DSGVTQTPKHLITATGQRVTLRCSPRSGDLSVYWYQQSLDQGLQFLIQYYNGEERAKGNILERFSAQQFPDLHSELNLSSLELGDSALYFCASSVEGVSTEAFFGQGTRLTVV.

The V call is TRBV9, the J call TRBJ2-7, with 8 bases lining up with TRBD1. Germline V lookup: CDR1 SGDLS, CDR2 YYNGEE. V trimming: 3 bases; J trimming: 2 bases; junction bases outside the gene matches: 7. This CDR3 has 15 residues. The CDR3, as DNA: TGTGCCAGCAGCGCGTCGACAGGGGCAACCTACGAGCAGTACTTC. Residues: CASSASTGATYEQYF.

V and J are TRBV6-1 and TRBJ1-2, with D perhaps TRBD1 (6 bases). The CDR3 totals 14 residues. Deletions cut 3 bases from V and 3 bases from J, with 11 bases between. Per the germline V gene, CDR1 is MNHNS and CDR2 is SASEGT. The chain's CDR3 is CASSERGPDYGYTF. Written as DNA, the CDR3 is TGTGCCAGCAGTGAGCGGGGGCCGGACTATGGCTACACCTTC.

V usage is TRBV5-8 and J usage is TRBJ2-7; maybe TRBD2 (6 bases). V was clipped by 2 bases and J by 7 bases, with 13 bases between them. This CDR3 is built from 13 residues. In germline, CDR1 is SGHTS, CDR2 YDEGEE. The CDR3 here is CASSLDPRGEQYF. The CDR3 DNA is TGTGCCAGCAGCTTAGATCCCCGGGGGGAGCAGTACTTC. Full variable domain (remainder filled in from reference TRBV5-8 and TRBJ2-7): EAGVTQSPTHLIKTRGQQATLRCSPISGHTSVYWYQQALGLGLQFLLWYDEGEERNRGNFPPRFSGRQFPNYSSELNVNALELEDSALYLCASSLDPRGEQYFGPGTRLTVT.

V gene TRBV3-1 (or the pseudogene TRBV3-2) combines with J gene TRBJ1-2; no definite D call. The germline gives CDR1 LGHDT, CDR2 YNNKEL (reference sequence). The germline V and J ends were trimmed by 3 bases and 13 bases, with 21 bases remaining between them. This CDR3 has 14 residues. The DNA of the CDR3 is TGTGCCAGCAGCCAGCACCCGCACCCTGAAGGGTCCACCTTC. This sequence encodes CASSQHPHPEGSTF.

The chain has TRBV9 and TRBJ2-2; D not resolved. CDR1 SGDLS and CDR2 YYNGEE come from the germline V gene. This CDR3 has 14 residues. V was clipped by 5 bases and J by 6 bases, with 14 bases between them. The CDR3 protein is CASSPSWIAGELFF. CDR3 coding DNA: TGTGCCAGCAGTCCCTCCTGGATCGCCGGGGAGCTGTTTTTT.